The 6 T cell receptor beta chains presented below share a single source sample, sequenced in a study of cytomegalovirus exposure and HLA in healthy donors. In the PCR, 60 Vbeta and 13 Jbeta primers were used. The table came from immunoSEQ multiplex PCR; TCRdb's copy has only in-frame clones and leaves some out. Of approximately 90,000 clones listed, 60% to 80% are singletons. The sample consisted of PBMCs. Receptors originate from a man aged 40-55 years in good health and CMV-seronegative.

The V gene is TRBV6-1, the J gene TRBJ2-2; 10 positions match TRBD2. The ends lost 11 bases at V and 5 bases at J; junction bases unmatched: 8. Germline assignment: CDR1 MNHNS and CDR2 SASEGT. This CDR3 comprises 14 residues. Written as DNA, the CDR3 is TGTGCCGGAAGGACTAGCGGAACAACCGGGGAGCTGTTTTTT. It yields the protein CAGRTSGTTGELFF.

CDR3 in amino acids: CASSLGQYGYTF. For the CDR3, the DNA is TGTGCCAGCAGTCTAGGACAGTATGGCTACACCTTC. This chain connects TRBV28 to TRBJ1-2, with D possibly matching TRBD1 (6 bases). This CDR3 has 12 residues. The germline CDR1 and CDR2 sequences are MDHEN and SYDVKM. V lost 5 bases and J 5 bases, leaving 9 bases between the germline ends.

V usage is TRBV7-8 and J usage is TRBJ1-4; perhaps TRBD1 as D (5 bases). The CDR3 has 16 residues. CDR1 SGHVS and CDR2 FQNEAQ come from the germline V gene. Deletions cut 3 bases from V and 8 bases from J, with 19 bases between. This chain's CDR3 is CASSFYRMNLAEKLFF. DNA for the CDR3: TGTGCCAGCAGCTTTTACAGGATGAACCTGGCGGAAAAACTGTTTTTT.

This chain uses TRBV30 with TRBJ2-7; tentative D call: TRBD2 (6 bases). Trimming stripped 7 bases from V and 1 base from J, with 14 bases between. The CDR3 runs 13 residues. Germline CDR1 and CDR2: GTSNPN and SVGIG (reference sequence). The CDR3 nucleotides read TGTGCCTCCCGGGACTCCAAATCCTACGAGCAGTACTTC. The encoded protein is CASRDSKSYEQYF.

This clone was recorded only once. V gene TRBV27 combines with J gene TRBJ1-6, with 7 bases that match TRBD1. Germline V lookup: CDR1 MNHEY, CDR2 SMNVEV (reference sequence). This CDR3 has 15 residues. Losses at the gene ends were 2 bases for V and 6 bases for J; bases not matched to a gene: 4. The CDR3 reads CASSLEGGPNSPLHF. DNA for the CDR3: TGTGCCAGCAGTTTAGAAGGGGGCCCTAATTCACCCCTCCACTTT.

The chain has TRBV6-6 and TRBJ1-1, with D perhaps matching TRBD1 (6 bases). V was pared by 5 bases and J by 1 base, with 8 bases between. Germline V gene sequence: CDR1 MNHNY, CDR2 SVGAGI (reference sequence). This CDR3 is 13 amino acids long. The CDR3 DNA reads TGTGCCAGCAGTGCAGGGGAGAACACTGAAGCTTTCTTT. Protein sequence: CASSAGENTEAFF.